This entry features one TCR beta chain sequence. Sequencing was performed with immunoSEQ multiplex PCR; in TCRdb, only in-frame clones are kept and a portion is missing. The sample holds around 500,000 clones, 80% to 90% seen once. These data belong to a study of Ad26.COV2.S vaccination and SARS-CoV-2 variants. As to treatment: around 19 received Ad26.COV2.S at low or high dose, single or two shots; five or six received placebo; per-sample allocation not given. On day 63 after the first injection, vaccine and placebo recipients gave samples. The length of the CDR3 is 14 residues. CDR1 is SGHKS, CDR2 YYEKEE, per germline (reference sequence). The V and J ends lost 2 bases and 6 bases respectively, with 11 bases between them.

The material sequenced was peripheral blood, taken in a trial of Ad26.COV2.S vaccine versus placebo. This receptor was identified in a person between 18 and 65 years old who received the Ad26.COV2.S COVID-19 vaccine or a placebo. V gene TRBV5-5 combines with J gene TRBJ2-2; D perhaps matches TRBD1 (5 bases). CDR3 in DNA: TGTGCCAGCAGCTTTGCAGGGAAGGCCGGGGAGCTGTTTTTT. Its protein product is CASSFAGKAGELFF.